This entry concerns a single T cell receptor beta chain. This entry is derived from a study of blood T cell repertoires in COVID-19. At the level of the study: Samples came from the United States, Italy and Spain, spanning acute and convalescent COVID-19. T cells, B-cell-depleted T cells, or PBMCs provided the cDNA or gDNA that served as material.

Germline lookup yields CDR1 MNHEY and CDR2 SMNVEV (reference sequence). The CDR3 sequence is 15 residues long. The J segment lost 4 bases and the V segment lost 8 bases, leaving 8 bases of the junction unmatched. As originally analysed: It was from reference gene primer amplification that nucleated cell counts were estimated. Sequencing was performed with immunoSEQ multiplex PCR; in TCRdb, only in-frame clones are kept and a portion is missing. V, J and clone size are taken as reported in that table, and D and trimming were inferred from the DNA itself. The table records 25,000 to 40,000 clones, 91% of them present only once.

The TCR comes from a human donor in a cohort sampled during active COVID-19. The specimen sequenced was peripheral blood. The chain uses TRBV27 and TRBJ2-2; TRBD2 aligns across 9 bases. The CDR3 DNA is TGTGCCAGCCGGCCCCTAGCGGGGACCACCGGGGAGCTGTTTTTT. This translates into CASRPLAGTTGELFF.